The rows below give T cell receptor beta chains drawn from one sample of a study of molecular identifiers for immune sequencing clone quantification. TCRdb called the PCR reads again in MiXCR, with one record for every CDR3 protein. Of about 65,000 distinct CDR3 sequences in the sample, 17% were seen once. Sequencing input: naive CD8+ T cells from blood, with Jurkat cell RNA spiked in. These receptors originate from a human donor in good health. Some libraries in this study had Jurkat cell RNA spiked in. CDR3s include the opening cysteine and the closing phenylalanine or tryptophan. A D gene is named only where the DNA matches it firmly. The size entry is marked missing in some rows and otherwise reads once, few, many or a size class.

TRBV7-9	TRBD2	many	TRBJ2-3	TGTGCCAGCAGTTTCAAACCGGGACTAGCGGGTAATGTGGCAGATACGCAGTATTTT	CASSFKPGLAGNVADTQYF
TRBV4-2	-	many	TRBJ1-1	TGTGCCAGCAGAGGGGCAGAGGCCGAAGCTTTCTTT	CASRGAEAEAFF
TRBV5-6	-	-	TRBJ1-1	TGTGCCAGCAGCTTGTTCAGGGATGTAGAGTACACTGAAGCTTTCTTT	CASSLFRDVEYTEAFF
TRBV10-3	TRBD2	many	TRBJ2-2	TGTGCCATCAACATAGCGGGACTAGCGAACACCGGGGAGCTGTTTTTT	CAINIAGLANTGELFF
TRBV18	-	many	TRBJ2-6	TGTGCCAGCCACGGCTCTGGGGCCAACGTCCTGACTTTC	CASHGSGANVLTF
TRBV30	TRBD2	-	TRBJ2-5	TGTGCCTGGCATCTACCGGGACTAGCGGGAGAAGAGACCCAGTACTTC	CAWHLPGLAGEETQYF
TRBV29-1	-	many	TRBJ2-3	TGCAGCGCCGTACCCCCTAGCGGCACAGATACGCAGTATTTT	CSAVPPSGTDTQYF
TRBV2	-	many	TRBJ2-3	TGTGCCAGCAGTGAACTGAGGAGTGGTGAAGATACGCAGTATTTT	CASSELRSGEDTQYF
TRBV24-1	-	many	TRBJ2-1	TGTGCCACCAGTGACCGGCCCCTTGGCGGCTCCTACAATGAGCAGTTCTTC	CATSDRPLGGSYNEQFF
TRBV27	TRBD2	many	TRBJ2-5	TGTGCCAGCAGTTTTGCGGGAGGCGGGGGAGAGACCCAGTACTTC	CASSFAGGGGETQYF
TRBV27	-	many	TRBJ2-4	TGTGCCAGCAGTTACCGGAGGGTCTCTGCCAAAAACATTCAGTACTTC	CASSYRRVSAKNIQYF
TRBV2	-	few	TRBJ2-7	TGTGCCAGCAAAACCCACGGGACAAGAAAAAGGAATGGGGCTACCGAGCAGTACTTC	CASKTHGTRKRNGATEQYF
TRBV6-2/TRBV6-3	TRBD1	-	TRBJ2-7	TGTGCCAGCAGTCGCACTGGACAGGGGGCCGACGAGCAGTACTTC	CASSRTGQGADEQYF
TRBV20-1	TRBD2	many	TRBJ2-7	TGCAGTGCTATGACTAGCGAGGGGTCCTACGAGCAGTACTTC	CSAMTSEGSYEQYF
TRBV4-1	TRBD1	many	TRBJ2-1	TGCGCCAGCAGCCAAGATCTAAGGCAGGGGGCTAGAGATGAGCAGTTCTTC	CASSQDLRQGARDEQFF
TRBV6-5	-	many	TRBJ2-5	TGTGCCAGCAGTACCCGGACATACCAAGAGACCCAGTACTTC	CASSTRTYQETQYF
TRBV27	-	many	TRBJ1-1	TGTGCCAGCAGTCGAGGTGGGGGGGGGGGAGCTTTCTTT	CASSRGGGGGAFF
TRBV7-9	-	few	TRBJ2-7	TGTGCCAGCAGCCCCCCAAGGAGGATCTACGAGCAGTACTTC	CASSPPRRIYEQYF
TRBV6-6	TRBD2	few	TRBJ2-3	TGTGCCAGCAGTTACTCTAGCGGGAGAGAAGATACGCAGTATTTT	CASSYSSGREDTQYF
TRBV9	-	many	TRBJ1-1	TGTGCCAGCAGCGTGACCACCGCGGGCACTGAAGCTTTCTTT	CASSVTTAGTEAFF
TRBV6-5	TRBD2	many	TRBJ2-1	TGTGCCAGCAGTTTAGGACTAGCGCGGGGTGAGCAGTTCTTC	CASSLGLARGEQFF
TRBV7-6	TRBD2	few	TRBJ2-5	TGTGCCAGCAGCTCACTTAGCGGGAGCGGGGAGACCCAGTACTTC	CASSSLSGSGETQYF
TRBV5-8	-	few	TRBJ2-4	TGTGCCAGCAGGCTATTAATAGCCAAATACATTCAGTACTTC	CASRLLIAKYIQYF
TRBV7-9	-	-	TRBJ2-1	TGTGCCAGCAGCTTAGCGCGGGGAGTTGGTGAGCAGTTCTTC	CASSLARGVGEQFF
TRBV6-1	-	many	TRBJ2-7	TGTGCCAGCAGTGGCCGGGGCCCCTGCGAGCAGTACTTC	CASSGRGPCEQYF
TRBV19	TRBD1	many	TRBJ1-3	TGTGCCAGTAGTACCCCGACAGGGAATGGAAACACCATATATTTT	CASSTPTGNGNTIYF
TRBV13	-	many	TRBJ2-3	TGTGCCAGCAGCTTAGTAGGGGGATCGGTTGATACGCAGTATTTT	CASSLVGGSVDTQYF
TRBV6-2/TRBV6-3	-	many	TRBJ1-1	TGTGCCAGCAGTTACCCAGGGGAAGCTTTCTTT	CASSYPGEAFF
TRBV19	-	many	TRBJ1-2	TGTGCCAGTAGTATGGGCCAGCCCTATGGCTACACCTTC	CASSMGQPYGYTF
TRBV11-2	TRBD2	many	TRBJ2-1	TGTGCCAGCAGCTTAGGGAGAGTTGGGACTAAACCTGAGCAGTTCTTC	CASSLGRVGTKPEQFF
TRBV7-9	-	many	TRBJ2-1	TGTGCCAGCAGCCGACCGCTAGCGCCGCCGGAGCAGTTCTTC	CASSRPLAPPEQFF
TRBV7-3	-	many	TRBJ2-2	TGTGCCAGCAGCGTACTAGCTCTCACCGGGGAGCTGTTTTTT	CASSVLALTGELFF
TRBV20-1	-	many	TRBJ1-5	TGCAGTGCTAGAGATAAGAGCGGGATTGAGCCCCAGCATTTT	CSARDKSGIEPQHF
TRBV4-3	-	many	TRBJ2-7	TGCGCCAGCAGCCAAGGCACCTCGGGAATCGACGAGCAGTACTTC	CASSQGTSGIDEQYF
TRBV4-1	-	many	TRBJ1-1	TGCGCCAGCAGCCAAGACAAGCGTGGGCCTGAAGCTTTCTTT	CASSQDKRGPEAFF
TRBV27	-	many	TRBJ1-5	TGTGCCAGCAGCCCCTCTGGGCAGCCCCAGCATTTT	CASSPSGQPQHF
TRBV25-1	-	many	TRBJ2-3	TGTGCCAGCAGTGATGGAGCTATCCCTAGCACAGATACGCAGTATTTT	CASSDGAIPSTDTQYF
TRBV27	TRBD2	many	TRBJ2-2	TGTGCCAGCAGTTTTCAAATACTAGCGGACAACACCGGGGAGCTGTTTTTT	CASSFQILADNTGELFF
TRBV11-3	TRBD2	-	TRBJ2-3	TGTGCCAGCAGCTCCTGGGAGGGTTCGCAGTATTTT	CASSSWEGSQYF
TRBV27	TRBD1	many	TRBJ2-7	TGTGCCAGCAGTTTCCAGGGACAGGGAAACGAGCAGTACTTC	CASSFQGQGNEQYF
TRBV27	-	many	TRBJ2-7	TGTGCCAGCAGTTTAGGATCCGAGCAGTACTTC	CASSLGSEQYF
TRBV28	TRBD1	few	TRBJ1-2	TGTGCCAGCAGTTTAAGGACAGGGATTTTTGGCTACACCTTC	CASSLRTGIFGYTF
TRBV11-2	-	-	TRBJ2-7	TGTGCCAGCAGCCCCCGGACCAGTCCTAACTCCTACGAGCAGTACTTC	CASSPRTSPNSYEQYF
TRBV7-8	-	many	TRBJ1-2	TGTGCCAGCACTTCGACAGGTCCCTATGGCTACACCTTC	CASTSTGPYGYTF
TRBV4-1	-	many	TRBJ1-6	TGCGCCAGCAGCCAAGACCACTGGGATTCACCCCTCCACTTT	CASSQDHWDSPLHF
TRBV10-1	-	many	TRBJ1-1	TGCGCCAGCAGTGAAAGTAAGGGAGCCACTGAAGCTTTCTTT	CASSESKGATEAFF